This T cell receptor beta chain stems from a study of shared clonotypes between healthy human individuals. Study details: Donors, aged 18 to 49, were two women and a few men.

Free of recent acute infections or vaccinations, the donors were healthy HIV-negative adults. CDR3 length: 14 residues. Germline CDR1 is ENHRY and CDR2 is SYGVKD. V lost 6 bases and J 2 bases, leaving 14 bases between the germline ends. Genomic DNA belonging to each subset was distributed in equal measure over several immunoSEQ plates. Per the study methods: ImmunoSEQ junction-only sequences lacked quality scores, so their filtering differed. Using immunoSEQ multiplex PCR, the repertoire was profiled, and TCRdb retains in-frame clones only, with some absent. The DNA gave D and trimming, while V, J and clone size come from that table. The sample consists of 180,000 or so clones, around 93% of them appearing once.

Material for sequencing was naive CD4+ T cells sorted from blood. The subset denotes: CD45RA+ positively selected. The V gene is TRBV10-3, the J gene TRBJ2-7; TRBD2 is a possible D gene (6 bases). The sequence derives from a woman in her twenties or thirties in good health. This chain's CDR3 is CAIREPGVTYEQYF. CDR3 nucleotides: TGTGCCATCAGGGAACCGGGGGTCACCTACGAGCAGTACTTC.